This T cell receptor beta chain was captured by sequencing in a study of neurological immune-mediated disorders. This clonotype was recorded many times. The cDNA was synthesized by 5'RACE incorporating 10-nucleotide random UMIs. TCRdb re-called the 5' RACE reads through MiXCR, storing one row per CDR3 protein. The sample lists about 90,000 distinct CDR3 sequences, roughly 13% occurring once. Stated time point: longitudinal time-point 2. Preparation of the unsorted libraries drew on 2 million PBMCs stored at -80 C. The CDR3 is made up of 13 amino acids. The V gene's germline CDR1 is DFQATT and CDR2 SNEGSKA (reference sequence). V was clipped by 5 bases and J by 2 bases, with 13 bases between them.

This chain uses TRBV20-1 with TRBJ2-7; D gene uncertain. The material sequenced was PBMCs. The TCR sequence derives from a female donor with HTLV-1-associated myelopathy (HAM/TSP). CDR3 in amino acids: CSALSDGTYEQYF. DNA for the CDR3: TGCAGTGCTCTATCAGACGGTACCTACGAGCAGTACTTC.